Described below is a single T cell receptor beta chain sequence and its context. Its antigen is not known. The CDR3 runs 18 residues. Germline V CDR1 and CDR2: ENHRY, SYGVKD. V was clipped by 0 bases and J by 0 bases; unmatched bases: 10. This entry is derived from a study of T cell responses to AZD1222 COVID-19 vaccine. Findings of the study overall: Mapped onto spike, vaccine-associated CD4 TCRs spanned it and were dominant at 160-218 and 743-854.

Analysis merged second doses at about 4 or about 12 weeks. Measured with immunoSEQ multiplex PCR; TCRdb has only the in-frame clones, and not every one. This sample has roughly 200,000 clones, with roughly 90% found just once. The sequencing here drew on peripheral blood, taken 28 days after the second AZD1222 dose. V and J are TRBV10-3 and TRBJ1-2, with TRBD1 identical over 7 bases. The receptor's source is an adult who received the AZD1222 COVID-19 vaccine. The CDR3 sequence is CAISESSDRASSNYGYTF. CDR3 coding DNA: TGTGCCATCAGTGAGTCAAGCGACAGGGCCTCTTCTAACTATGGCTACACCTTC.